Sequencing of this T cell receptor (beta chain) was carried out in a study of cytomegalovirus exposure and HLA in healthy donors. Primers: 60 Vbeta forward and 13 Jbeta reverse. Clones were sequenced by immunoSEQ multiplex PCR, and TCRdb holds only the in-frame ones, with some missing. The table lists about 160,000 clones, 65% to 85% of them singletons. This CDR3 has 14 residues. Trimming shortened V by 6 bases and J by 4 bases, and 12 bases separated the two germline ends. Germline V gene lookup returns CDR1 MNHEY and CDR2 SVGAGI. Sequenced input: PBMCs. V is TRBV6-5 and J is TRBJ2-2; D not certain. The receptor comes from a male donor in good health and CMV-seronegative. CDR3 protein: CASRFRAGTGELFF. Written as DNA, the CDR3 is TGTGCCAGCAGATTTCGAGCAGGCACCGGGGAGCTGTTTTTT.